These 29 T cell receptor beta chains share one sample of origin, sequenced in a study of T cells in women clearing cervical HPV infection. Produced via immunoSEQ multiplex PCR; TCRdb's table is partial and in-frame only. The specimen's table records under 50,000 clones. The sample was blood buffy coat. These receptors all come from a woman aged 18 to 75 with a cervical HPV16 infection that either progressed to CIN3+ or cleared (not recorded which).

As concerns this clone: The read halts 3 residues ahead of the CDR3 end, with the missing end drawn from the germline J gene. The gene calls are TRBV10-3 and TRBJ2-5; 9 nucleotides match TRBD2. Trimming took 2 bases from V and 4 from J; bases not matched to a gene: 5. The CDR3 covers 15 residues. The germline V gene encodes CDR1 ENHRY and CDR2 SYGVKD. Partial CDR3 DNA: TGTGCCATCAGTGAGGCGGGGGGGAGCGCAGAGACC. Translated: CAISEAGGSAET. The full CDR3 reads CAISEAGGSAETQYF.

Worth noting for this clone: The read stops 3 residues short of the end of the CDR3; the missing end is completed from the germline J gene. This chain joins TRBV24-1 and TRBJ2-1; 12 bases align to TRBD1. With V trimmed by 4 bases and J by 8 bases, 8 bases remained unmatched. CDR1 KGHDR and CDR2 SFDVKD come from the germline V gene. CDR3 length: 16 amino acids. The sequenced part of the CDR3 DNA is TGTGCCACCAGTGAGTCTCCGGGACAGGGGGCGGATGAG. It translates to CATSESPGQGADE. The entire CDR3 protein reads CATSESPGQGADEQFF.

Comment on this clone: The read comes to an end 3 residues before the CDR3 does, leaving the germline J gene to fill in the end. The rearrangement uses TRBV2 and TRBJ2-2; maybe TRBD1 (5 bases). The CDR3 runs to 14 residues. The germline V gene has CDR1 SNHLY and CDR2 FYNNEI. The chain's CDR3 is CASSEERGRGGLFF. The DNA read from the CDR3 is TGTGCCAGCAGTGAAGAAAGGGGAAGGGGCGGG.

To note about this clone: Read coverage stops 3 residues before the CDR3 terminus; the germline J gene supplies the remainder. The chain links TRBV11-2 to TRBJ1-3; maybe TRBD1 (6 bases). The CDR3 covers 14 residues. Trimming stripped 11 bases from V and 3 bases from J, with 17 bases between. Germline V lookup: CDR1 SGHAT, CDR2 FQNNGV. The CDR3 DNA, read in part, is TGTGCCTCCCAACAGACAGGAGGTGGAAACACC. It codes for CASQQTGGGNT. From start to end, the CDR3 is CASQQTGGGNTIYF.

Partial CDR3 DNA: TGCAGCGTAGCTAGCGGGGGAGCGAACATT. This translates into CSVASGGANI. The entire CDR3 protein is CSVASGGANIQYF. The J gene is TRBJ2-4, the V gene TRBV29-1, with 10 nucleotides matching TRBD2. The read ends 3 residues early relative to the CDR3; the germline J gene fills the gap. Per germline, CDR1 SQVTM and CDR2 ANQGSEA. This CDR3 has 13 amino acids. V shed 6 bases and J 7 bases; nucleotides not matched to a gene: 6. The variable domain in full, with the rest retrieved from reference TRBV29-1 and TRBJ2-4, is SAVISQKPSRDICQRGTSLTIQCQVDSQVTMMFWYRQQPGQSLTLIATANQGSEATYESGFVIDKFPISRPNLTFSTLTVSNMSPEDSSIYLCSVASGGANIQYFGAGTRLSVL.

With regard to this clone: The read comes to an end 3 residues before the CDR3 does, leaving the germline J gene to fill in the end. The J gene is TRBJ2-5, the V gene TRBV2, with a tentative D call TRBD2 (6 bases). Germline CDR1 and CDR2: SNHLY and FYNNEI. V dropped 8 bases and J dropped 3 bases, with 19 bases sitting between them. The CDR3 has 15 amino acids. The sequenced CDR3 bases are TGTGCCAGCGGAAAGACTAGGGGTGAGGAAGAGACC. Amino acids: CASGKTRGEEET. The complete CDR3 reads CASGKTRGEEETQYF.

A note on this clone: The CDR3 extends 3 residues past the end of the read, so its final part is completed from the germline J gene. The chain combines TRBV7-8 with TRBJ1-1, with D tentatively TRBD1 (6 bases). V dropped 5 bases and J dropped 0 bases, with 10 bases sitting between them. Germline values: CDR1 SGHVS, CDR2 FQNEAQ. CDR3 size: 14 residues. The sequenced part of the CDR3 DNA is TGTGCCAGCAGCCCGGACAGAGTGAACACTGAA. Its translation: CASSPDRVNTE. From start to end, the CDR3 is CASSPDRVNTEAFF.

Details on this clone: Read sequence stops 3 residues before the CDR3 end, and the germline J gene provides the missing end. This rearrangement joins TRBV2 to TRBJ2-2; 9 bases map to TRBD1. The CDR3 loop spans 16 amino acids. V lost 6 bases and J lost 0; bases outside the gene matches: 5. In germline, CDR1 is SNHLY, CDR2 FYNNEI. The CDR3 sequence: CASRWDRASNTGELFF. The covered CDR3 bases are TGTGCCAGCAGATGGGACAGGGCCTCGAACACCGGGGAG. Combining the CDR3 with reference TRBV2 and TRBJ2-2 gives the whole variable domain EPEVTQTPSHQVTQMGQEVILRCVPISNHLYFYWYRQILGQKVEFLVSFYNNEISEKSEIFDDQFSVERPDGSNFTLKIRSTKLEDSAMYFCASRWDRASNTGELFFGEGSRLTVL.

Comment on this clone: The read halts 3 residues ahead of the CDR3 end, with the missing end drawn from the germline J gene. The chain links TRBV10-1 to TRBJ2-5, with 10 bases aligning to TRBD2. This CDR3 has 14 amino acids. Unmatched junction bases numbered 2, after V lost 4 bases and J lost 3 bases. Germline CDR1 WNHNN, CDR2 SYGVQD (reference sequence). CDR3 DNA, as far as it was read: TGCGCCAGCAGTGCGGGACTAGCGAAAGAGACC. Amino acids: CASSAGLAKET. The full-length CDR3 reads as CASSAGLAKETQYF.

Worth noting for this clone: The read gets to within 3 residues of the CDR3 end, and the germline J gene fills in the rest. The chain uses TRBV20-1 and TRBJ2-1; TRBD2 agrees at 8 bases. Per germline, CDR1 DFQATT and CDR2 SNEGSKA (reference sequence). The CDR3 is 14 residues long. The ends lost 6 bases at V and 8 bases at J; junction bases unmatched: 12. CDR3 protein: CSATWAGGGYEQFF. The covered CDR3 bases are TGCAGTGCAACCTGGGCAGGCGGGGGGTATGAG.

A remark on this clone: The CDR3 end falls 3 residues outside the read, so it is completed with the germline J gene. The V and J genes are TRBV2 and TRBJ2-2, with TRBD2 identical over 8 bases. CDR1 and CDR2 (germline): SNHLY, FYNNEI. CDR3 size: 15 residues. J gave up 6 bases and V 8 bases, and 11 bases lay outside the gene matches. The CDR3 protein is CASESGGLTAGELFF. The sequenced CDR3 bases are TGTGCCAGCGAATCGGGGGGGCTAACTGCCGGGGAG.

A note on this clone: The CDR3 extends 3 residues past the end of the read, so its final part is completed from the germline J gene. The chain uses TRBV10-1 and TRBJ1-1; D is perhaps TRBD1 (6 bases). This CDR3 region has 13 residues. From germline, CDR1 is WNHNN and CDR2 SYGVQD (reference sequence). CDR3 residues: CASSELPRGEAFF. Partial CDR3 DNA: TGCGCCAGCAGTGAGTTACCCAGGGGAGAA.

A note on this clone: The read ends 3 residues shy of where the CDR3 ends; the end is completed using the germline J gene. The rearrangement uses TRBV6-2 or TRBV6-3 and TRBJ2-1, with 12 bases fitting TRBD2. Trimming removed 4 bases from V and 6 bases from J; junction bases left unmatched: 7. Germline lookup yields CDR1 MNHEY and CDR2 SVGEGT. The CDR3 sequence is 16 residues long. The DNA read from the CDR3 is TGTGCCAGCAGTTCCCCGACTAGCGGGGGTCTCAATGAG. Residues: CASSSPTSGGLNE. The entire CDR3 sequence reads CASSSPTSGGLNEQFF.

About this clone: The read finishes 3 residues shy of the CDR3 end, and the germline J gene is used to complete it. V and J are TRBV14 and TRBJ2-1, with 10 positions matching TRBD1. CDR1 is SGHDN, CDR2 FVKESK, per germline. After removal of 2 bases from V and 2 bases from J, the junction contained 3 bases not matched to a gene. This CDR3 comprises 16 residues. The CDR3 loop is CASSQLGQGAYNEQFF. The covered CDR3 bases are TGTGCCAGCAGCCAACTCGGACAGGGGGCCTACAATGAG.

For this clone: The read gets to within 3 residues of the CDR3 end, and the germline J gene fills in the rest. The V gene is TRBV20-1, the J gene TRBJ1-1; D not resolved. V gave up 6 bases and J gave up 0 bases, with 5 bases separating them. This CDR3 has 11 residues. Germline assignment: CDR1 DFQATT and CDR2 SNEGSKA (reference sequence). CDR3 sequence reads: CSAPVNTEAFF. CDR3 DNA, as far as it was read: TGCAGTGCGCCAGTGAACACTGAA.

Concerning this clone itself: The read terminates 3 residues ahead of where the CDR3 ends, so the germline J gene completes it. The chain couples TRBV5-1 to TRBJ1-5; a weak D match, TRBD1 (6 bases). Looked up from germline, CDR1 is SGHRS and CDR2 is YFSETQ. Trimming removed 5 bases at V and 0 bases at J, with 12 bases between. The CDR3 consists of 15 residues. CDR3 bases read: TGCGCCAGCAGGGAGGGGGGGTCTAGCAATCAGCCC. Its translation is CASREGGSSNQP. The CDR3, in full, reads CASREGGSSNQPQHF.

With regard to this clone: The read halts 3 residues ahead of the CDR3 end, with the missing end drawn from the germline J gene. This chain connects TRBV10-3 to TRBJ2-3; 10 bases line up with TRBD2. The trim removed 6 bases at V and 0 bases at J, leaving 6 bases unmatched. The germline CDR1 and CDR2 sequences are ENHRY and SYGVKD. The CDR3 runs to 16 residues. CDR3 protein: CAIRGTSEGSTDTQYF. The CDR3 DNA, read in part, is TGTGCCATCAGGGGGACTAGCGAGGGGAGCACAGATACG.

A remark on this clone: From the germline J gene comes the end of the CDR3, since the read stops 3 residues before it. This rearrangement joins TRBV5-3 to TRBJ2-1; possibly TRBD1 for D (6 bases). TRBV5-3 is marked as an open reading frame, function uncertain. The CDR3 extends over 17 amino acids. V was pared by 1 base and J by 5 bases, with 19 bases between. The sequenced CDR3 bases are TGTGCCAGAAGCTTGCCCCCACAGGGTTTCAAGGACAATGAG. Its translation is CARSLPPQGFKDNE. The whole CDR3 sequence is CARSLPPQGFKDNEQFF.

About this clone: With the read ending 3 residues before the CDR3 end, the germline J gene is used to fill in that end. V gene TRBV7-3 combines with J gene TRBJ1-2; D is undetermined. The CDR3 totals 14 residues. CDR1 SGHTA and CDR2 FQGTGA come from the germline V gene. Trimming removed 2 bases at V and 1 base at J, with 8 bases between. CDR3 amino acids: CASSLGPDNYGYTF. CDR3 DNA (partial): TGTGCCAGCAGCTTAGGGCCCGATAACTATGGC.

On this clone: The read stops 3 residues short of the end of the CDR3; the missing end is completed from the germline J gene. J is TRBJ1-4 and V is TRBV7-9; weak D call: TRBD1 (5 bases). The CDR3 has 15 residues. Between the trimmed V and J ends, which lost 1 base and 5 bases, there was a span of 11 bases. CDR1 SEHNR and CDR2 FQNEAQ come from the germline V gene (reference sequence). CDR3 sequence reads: CASSLGGDLNEKLFF. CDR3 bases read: TGTGCCAGCAGCTTAGGAGGGGATCTGAATGAAAAA.

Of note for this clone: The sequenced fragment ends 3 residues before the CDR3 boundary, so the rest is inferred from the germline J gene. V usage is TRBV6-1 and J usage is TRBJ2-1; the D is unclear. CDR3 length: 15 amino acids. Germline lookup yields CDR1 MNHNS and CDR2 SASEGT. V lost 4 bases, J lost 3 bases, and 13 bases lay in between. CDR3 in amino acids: CASSALSANYNEQFF. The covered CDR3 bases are TGTGCCAGCAGTGCCCTAAGCGCGAACTACAATGAG.

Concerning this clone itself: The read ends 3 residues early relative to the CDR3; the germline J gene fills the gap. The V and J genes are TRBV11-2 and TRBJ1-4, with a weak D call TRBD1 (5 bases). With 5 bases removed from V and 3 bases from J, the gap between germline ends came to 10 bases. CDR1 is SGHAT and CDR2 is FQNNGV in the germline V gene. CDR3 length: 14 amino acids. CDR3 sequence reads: CASSHQGANEKLFF. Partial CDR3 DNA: TGTGCCAGCAGCCATCAGGGTGCTAATGAAAAA. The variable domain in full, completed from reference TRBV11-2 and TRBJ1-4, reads EAGVAQSPRYKIIEKRQSVAFWCNPISGHATLYWYQQILGQGPKLLIQFQNNGVVDDSQLPKDRFSAERLKGVDSTLKIQPAKLEDSAVYLCASSHQGANEKLFFGSGTQLSVL.

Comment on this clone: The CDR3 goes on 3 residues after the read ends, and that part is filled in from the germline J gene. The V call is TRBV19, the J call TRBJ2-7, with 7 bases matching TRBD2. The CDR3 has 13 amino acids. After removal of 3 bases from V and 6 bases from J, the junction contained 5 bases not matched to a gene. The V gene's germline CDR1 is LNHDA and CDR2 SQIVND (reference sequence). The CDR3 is CASSIATGGEQYF. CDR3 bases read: TGTGCCAGTAGTATTGCCACGGGGGGCGAG. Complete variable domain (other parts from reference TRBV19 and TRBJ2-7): DGGITQSPKYLFRKEGQNVTLSCEQNLNHDAMYWYRQDPGQGLRLIYYSQIVNDFQKGDIAEGYSVSREKKESFPLTVTSAQKNPTAFYLCASSIATGGEQYFGPGTRLTVT.

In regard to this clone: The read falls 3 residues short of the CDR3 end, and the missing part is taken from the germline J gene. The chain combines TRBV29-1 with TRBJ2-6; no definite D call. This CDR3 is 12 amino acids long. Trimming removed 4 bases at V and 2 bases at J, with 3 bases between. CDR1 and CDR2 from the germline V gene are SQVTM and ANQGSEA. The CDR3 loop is CSVAAGANVLTF. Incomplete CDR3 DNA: TGCAGCGTTGCGGCTGGGGCCAACGTC.

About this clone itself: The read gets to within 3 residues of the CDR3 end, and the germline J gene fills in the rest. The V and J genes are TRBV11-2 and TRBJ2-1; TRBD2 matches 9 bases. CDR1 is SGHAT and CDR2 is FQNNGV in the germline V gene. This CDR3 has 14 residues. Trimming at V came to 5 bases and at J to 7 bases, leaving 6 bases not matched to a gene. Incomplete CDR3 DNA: TGTGCCAGCAGCCCTCAGCGGGGGGCGAATGAG. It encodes CASSPQRGANE. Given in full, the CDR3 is CASSPQRGANEQFF.

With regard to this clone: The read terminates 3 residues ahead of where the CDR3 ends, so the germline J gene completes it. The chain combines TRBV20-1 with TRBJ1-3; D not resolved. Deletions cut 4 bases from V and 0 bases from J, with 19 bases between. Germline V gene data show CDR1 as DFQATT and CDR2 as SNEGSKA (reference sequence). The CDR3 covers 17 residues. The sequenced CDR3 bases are TGCAGTGCTACCCCCTTCGGACTGAGGGACTCTGGAAACACC. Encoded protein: CSATPFGLRDSGNT. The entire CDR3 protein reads CSATPFGLRDSGNTIYF.

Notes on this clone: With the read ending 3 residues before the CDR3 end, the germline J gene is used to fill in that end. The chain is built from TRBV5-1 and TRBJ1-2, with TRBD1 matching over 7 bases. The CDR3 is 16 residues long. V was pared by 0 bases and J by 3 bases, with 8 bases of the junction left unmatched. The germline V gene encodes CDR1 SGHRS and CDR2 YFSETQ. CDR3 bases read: TGCGCCAGCAGCTTGGCAGGGGGTAGAATAGACTATGGC. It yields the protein CASSLAGGRIDYG. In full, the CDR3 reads CASSLAGGRIDYGYTF.

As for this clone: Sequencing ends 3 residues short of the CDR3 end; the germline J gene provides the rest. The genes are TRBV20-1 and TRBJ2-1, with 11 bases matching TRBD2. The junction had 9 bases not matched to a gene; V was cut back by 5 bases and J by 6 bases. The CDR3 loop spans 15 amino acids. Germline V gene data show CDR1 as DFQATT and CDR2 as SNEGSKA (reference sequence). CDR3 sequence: CSAGHASGGLNEQFF. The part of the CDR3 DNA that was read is TGCAGTGCTGGGCACGCTAGCGGGGGGCTCAATGAG.

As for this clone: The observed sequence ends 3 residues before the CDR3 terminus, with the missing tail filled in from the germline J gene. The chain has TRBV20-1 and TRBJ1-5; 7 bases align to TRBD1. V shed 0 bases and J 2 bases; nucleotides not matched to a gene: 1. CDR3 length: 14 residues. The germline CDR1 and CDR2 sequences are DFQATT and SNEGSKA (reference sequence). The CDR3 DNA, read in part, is TGCAGTGCTAGAGACGACAGGGGCAATCAGCCC. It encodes CSARDDRGNQP. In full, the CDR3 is CSARDDRGNQPQHF.